This TCR beta chain was found in a study of identical twins. In germline, CDR1 is LGHNA, CDR2 YSLEER. Trimming took off 1 base at V and 0 bases at J, with 10 bases between the two ends. This CDR3 comprises 17 residues. TCRdb re-derived calls from the 5' RACE reads in MiXCR, one entry per CDR3 protein. The data hold about 480,000 distinct CDR3 sequences, with approximately 15% observed a single time. These records were also assigned to another study, of yellow fever vaccine responses in identical twins. That study adds: It has been reported that, in twins, the vaccine T cell response seemed partly convergent and partly personalized.

The chain couples TRBV4-3 to TRBJ2-6; D call uncertain. Specimen: CD4+ T cells sorted from blood. The TCR sequence derives from a woman under 30 in good health. CDR3 in amino acids: CASSQGLRGSGANVLTF. The CDR3 DNA is TGCGCCAGCAGCCAAGGTCTCAGAGGCTCTGGGGCCAACGTCCTGACTTTC.